A selection of T cell receptor beta chains follows, all from one sample in a study of identical twins. TCRdb re-analysed the 5' RACE reads in MiXCR, keeping a single row per CDR3 protein. Among 570,000 or so distinct CDR3 sequences listed, just under 10% were seen once. The data also belong to a second study, concerning yellow fever vaccine responses in identical twins.

The specimen sequenced was PBMCs. The receptors shown here come from a young woman in good health. Each CDR3 is given with its conserved first and last residue. Each record gives: J gene, clone size, D gene, V gene, CDR3 protein, CDR3 DNA. The D gene is left open where the match is weak. Rows give clone size only sometimes, using once, few, many, or a class for an expanded clone.

>TRBJ2-1|many|TRBD1|TRBV7-9
CASSPRSGQGSNEQFF
TGTGCCAGCAGCCCCAGGTCGGGACAGGGGAGTAATGAGCAGTTCTTC
>TRBJ2-1|many|TRBD2|TRBV4-3
CASSQDSLAGYNEQFF
TGCGCCAGCAGCCAAGATAGCCTAGCGGGCTACAATGAGCAGTTCTTC
>TRBJ1-4|few|-|TRBV28
CASSLPTLRVNEKLFF
TGTGCCAGCAGTTTACCCACTCTGAGGGTTAACGAAAAACTGTTTTTT
>TRBJ2-7|few|TRBD2|TRBV7-9
CASSLEMILAGQQYF
TGTGCCAGCAGCTTAGAGATGATACTAGCGGGTCAGCAGTACTTC
>TRBJ2-2|many|-|TRBV28
CASSFPGEAGELFF
TGTGCCAGCAGTTTTCCAGGGGAGGCCGGGGAGCTGTTTTTT
>TRBJ1-1|many|-|TRBV6-5
CASSYRAAGMNTEAFF
TGTGCCAGCAGTTACCGGGCGGCTGGAATGAACACTGAAGCTTTCTTT
>TRBJ2-7|-|TRBD2|TRBV28
CASSSPGLAGSYYEQYF
TGTGCCAGCAGTTCGCCGGGACTAGCGGGGTCCTACTACGAGCAGTACTTC
>TRBJ2-4|-|-|TRBV9
CASSRALTEDIQYF
TGTGCCAGCAGCAGAGCCCTAACCGAGGACATTCAGTACTTC
>TRBJ2-7|many|-|TRBV12-3/TRBV12-4
CASSQSPLFSYEQYF
TGTGCCAGCAGTCAATCCCCACTTTTCTCCTACGAGCAGTACTTC
>TRBJ1-1|-|-|TRBV9
CASSPHSGQNTEAFF
TGTGCCAGCAGCCCCCATTCGGGCCAAAACACTGAAGCTTTCTTT
>TRBJ2-7|many|TRBD2|TRBV15
CATSSPRGSGGSYEQYF
TGTGCCACCAGCAGCCCCAGGGGCAGCGGGGGATCTTACGAGCAGTACTTC
>TRBJ2-3|-|TRBD2|TRBV3-1
CASRLISGGADTQYF
TGTGCCAGCAGGTTAATTAGCGGGGGGGCAGATACGCAGTATTTT
>TRBJ1-6|-|-|TRBV29-1
CSAYGLTKSPLHF
TGCAGCGCCTACGGCCTTACTAAGTCACCCCTCCACTTT
>TRBJ1-5|few|-|TRBV28
CASSFSPSNQPQHF
TGTGCCAGCAGTTTCTCTCCTAGCAATCAGCCCCAGCATTTT
>TRBJ2-7|-|-|TRBV6-1
CASSGWDHYEQYF
TGTGCCAGCAGTGGCTGGGACCACTACGAGCAGTACTTC
>TRBJ1-1|-|-|TRBV2
CASSNGEAFF
TGTGCCAGCAGTAACGGGGAGGCTTTCTTT
>TRBJ2-5|many|TRBD2|TRBV12-3/TRBV12-4
CASTRWLAGGLQETQYF
TGTGCCAGCACCCGATGGCTAGCGGGGGGGTTACAAGAGACCCAGTACTTC
>TRBJ2-1|-|TRBD2|TRBV9
CASSRMAGTSSYNEQFF
TGTGCCAGCAGCCGAATGGCCGGGACTAGCAGTTACAATGAGCAGTTCTTC
>TRBJ2-7|-|-|TRBV12-3/TRBV12-4
CASSQRRSRSREQYF
TGTGCCAGCAGTCAGCGGCGGTCTCGGTCTCGAGAGCAGTACTTC
>TRBJ2-2|-|TRBD1|TRBV20-1
CSAYRQGTGELFF
TGCAGTGCCTACCGACAGGGAACCGGGGAGCTGTTTTTT
>TRBJ1-1|many|-|TRBV15
CATSRILTAGLHTEAFF
TGTGCCACCAGCAGAATACTCACGGCGGGACTTCACACTGAAGCTTTCTTT
>TRBJ2-1|-|TRBD2|TRBV18
CASSRWTSGGSSYNEQFF
TGTGCCAGCTCACGATGGACTAGCGGGGGAAGCTCCTACAATGAGCAGTTCTTC
>TRBJ2-7|-|TRBD1|TRBV12-3/TRBV12-4
CASRGTGNSYEQYF
TGTGCCAGCAGGGGGACAGGGAACTCTTACGAGCAGTACTTC
>TRBJ2-4|-|TRBD1|TRBV5-5
CASSYQTGGRGIQYF
TGTGCCAGCAGCTACCAGACAGGGGGCAGGGGCATTCAGTACTTC
>TRBJ2-1|few|TRBD2|TRBV20-1
CSARSSSGGAHEQFF
TGCAGTGCCAGATCCAGCAGCGGGGGGGCACATGAGCAGTTCTTC
>TRBJ1-2|few|TRBD1|TRBV4-3
CASSQGAGTGNYGYTF
TGCGCCAGCAGCCAAGGGGCAGGGACAGGGAACTATGGCTACACCTTC
>TRBJ2-7|few|TRBD1|TRBV5-6
CASSLSGTGDNEQYF
TGTGCCAGCAGCTTATCCGGGACAGGGGACAACGAGCAGTACTTC
>TRBJ2-2|-|-|TRBV6-4
CASSESPENTGELFF
TGTGCCAGCAGTGAATCGCCCGAGAACACCGGGGAGCTGTTTTTT
>TRBJ2-1|many|TRBD1|TRBV6-5
CASSSRGLRSYNEQFF
TGTGCCAGCAGTTCCAGGGGGCTGCGCTCCTACAATGAGCAGTTCTTC
>TRBJ2-1|many|TRBD2|TRBV7-2
CASSLNGGGPYREQFF
TGTGCCAGCAGCCTAAATGGGGGAGGGCCTTATCGTGAGCAGTTCTTC
>TRBJ2-7|few|-|TRBV10-3
CAISRGAILDYEQYF
TGTGCCATCAGCCGAGGAGCTATTTTAGACTACGAGCAGTACTTC
>TRBJ2-7|-|-|TRBV11-2
CASSLVGFSNYEQYF
TGTGCCAGCAGCTTAGTTGGGTTTTCCAACTACGAGCAGTACTTC
>TRBJ2-4|many|-|TRBV5-5
CASSFGGGVSKNIQYF
TGTGCCAGCAGCTTCGGAGGGGGAGTCTCCAAAAACATTCAGTACTTC
>TRBJ2-1|few|TRBD2|TRBV11-2
CASSLDGAGAGGLNEQFF
TGTGCCAGCAGCTTAGACGGGGCGGGAGCGGGAGGATTGAATGAGCAGTTCTTC
>TRBJ2-7|many|TRBD2|TRBV6-5
CASSYLADSWEQYF
TGTGCCAGCAGTTACCTAGCGGATTCCTGGGAGCAGTACTTC
>TRBJ2-1|many|-|TRBV6-5
CASSYSIESYNEQFF
TGTGCCAGCAGTTACTCGATTGAGTCCTACAATGAGCAGTTCTTC
>TRBJ2-1|many|-|TRBV29-1
CSVGKGGNEQFF
TGCAGCGTTGGTAAGGGTGGGAATGAGCAGTTCTTC
>TRBJ2-5|-|TRBD1|TRBV5-1
CASSTGVDQETQYF
TGCGCCAGCAGTACAGGGGTGGACCAAGAGACCCAGTACTTC
>TRBJ1-5|many|TRBD1|TRBV10-3
CAISEGDRGLGQPQHF
TGTGCCATCAGTGAGGGGGACAGGGGGCTTGGTCAGCCCCAGCATTTT
>TRBJ1-5|few|-|TRBV19
CASSINSANQPQHF
TGTGCCAGTAGTATAAACAGCGCAAATCAGCCCCAGCATTTT
>TRBJ2-7|few|TRBD2|TRBV28
CASNQRGGEQYF
TGTGCCAGCAACCAACGGGGAGGGGAGCAGTACTTC
>TRBJ2-5|-|-|TRBV7-3
CASSSYPKETQYF
TGTGCCAGCAGCTCCTATCCTAAAGAGACCCAGTACTTC